This TCR beta chain comes out of a study of T-cell memory formation after mild COVID-19. In the study overall: TCR clusters showed largely donor specificity. Study-level points and caveats: Pre-infection memory carried some responding clones, suggesting that cross-reactive memory joined.

V shed 1 base and J shed 6 bases, with 16 bases lying between them. The germline V gene encodes CDR1 SGHRS and CDR2 YFSETQ. The CDR3 runs to 16 residues. This clonotype was observed a handful of times. Its specificity is not known. MiXCR was run by TCRdb on the 5' RACE reads, yielding one entry per CDR3 protein. The profile covers approximately 300,000 distinct CDR3 sequences, with just under 20% appearing a single time and 20% to 25% taken by the ten largest. Material for sequencing was PBMCs or a T cell subset sorted from them (not recorded which). This TCR came from a young man who had mild COVID-19 (a few samples of this study predate the infection). Cell type and time point are not known. The chain couples TRBV5-1 to TRBJ1-4, with a weak D call TRBD1 (6 bases). DNA for the CDR3: TGCGCCAGCAGCTTGATAGCTGGACAGAGGTATGAAAAACTGTTTTTT. Protein product: CASSLIAGQRYEKLFF.